Listed below are T cell receptor beta chains from one sample, sequenced in a study of glioma-infiltrating T cells. TCRdb recomputed calls from the multiplex PCR reads with MiXCR, one row per CDR3 protein. The sample includes under 150,000 distinct CDR3 sequences, under 25% of them seen just once. Sequencing input: glioma tissue, nonneoplastic brain tissue, or PBMCs (not recorded which). The receptors shown here come from a human donor with low-grade glioma or glioblastoma, undergoing nonglioma brain surgery, or in good health (not recorded which). Both conserved end residues are part of each CDR3. D genes are given only for firm matches. Not every row has a clone size; where given, it reads once, few, many or a size class.

j_gene | d_gene | v_gene | abundance | CDR3nt | CDR3aa
TRBJ2-4 | - | TRBV18 | few | TGTGCCAGCTCACCACCTCCCGGGCTGGCCAAAAACATTCAGTACTTC | CASSPPPGLAKNIQYF
TRBJ2-5 | - | TRBV3-1 | - | TGTGCCAGCAGCCAAGATCGTATCCAGTACTTC | CASSQDRIQYF
TRBJ1-2 | - | TRBV3-1 | few | TGTGCCAGCAGCCAAGGCAACCCACGGATTAACTATGGCTACACCTTC | CASSQGNPRINYGYTF
TRBJ2-4 | - | TRBV28 | - | TGTGCCAGCAGCCGGGACTCAGCTAGCAAAAACATTCAGTACTTC | CASSRDSASKNIQYF
TRBJ2-3 | - | TRBV3-1 | - | TGTGCCAGCAGCCAAGACCCGGGTACAGATACGCAGTATTTT | CASSQDPGTDTQYF
TRBJ1-5 | TRBD1 | TRBV18 | - | TGTGCCAGCTCACGGGGCGACAGGGTAGGTCAGCCCCAGCATTTT | CASSRGDRVGQPQHF
TRBJ1-1 | - | TRBV7-2 | many | TGTGCCAGCAGCTTCACCGAGGGCACTGAAGCTTTCTTT | CASSFTEGTEAFF
TRBJ1-1 | - | TRBV2 | few | TGTGCCAGCATGGCGGTAATGAACACTGAAGCTTTCTTT | CASMAVMNTEAFF
TRBJ1-1 | TRBD1 | TRBV15 | many | TGTGCCACCAGCAGGGCCTGGACAGGGAACACTGAAGCTTTCTTT | CATSRAWTGNTEAFF
TRBJ2-4 | - | TRBV28 | - | TGTGCCAGTAACCCATTAGCCAAAAACATTCAGTACTTC | CASNPLAKNIQYF
TRBJ2-5 | - | TRBV10-1 | many | TGCGCCAGCAGTGATCCAGGGTTGGAGACCCAGTACTTC | CASSDPGLETQYF
TRBJ1-1 | - | TRBV6-2/TRBV6-3 | few | TGTGCCAGCAGTTACCCGGCCGAGGGGGACACTGAAGCTTTCTTT | CASSYPAEGDTEAFF
TRBJ2-2 | TRBD1 | TRBV7-9 | - | TGTGCCAGCACCCTTGACAGGGCGGTGAACGGGGAGCTGTTTTTT | CASTLDRAVNGELFF
TRBJ2-3 | - | TRBV7-9 | once | TGTGCCAGCAGCCCTCCGGGCCTAGGAGAGACCCAGTGCTTC | CASSPPGLGETQCF
TRBJ1-5 | - | TRBV19 | - | TGTGCCAGTAGTATATGGGGACCACGCCCGGGGTATAGCAATCAGCCCCAGCATTTT | CASSIWGPRPGYSNQPQHF
TRBJ2-1 | TRBD2 | TRBV2 | few | TGTGCCAGCATGACTAGCGAGGGGAATGAGCAGTTCTTC | CASMTSEGNEQFF
TRBJ1-3 | - | TRBV7-2 | many | TGTGCCAGCACTTCGGGGCGGAGAAGCTCTGGAAACACCATATATTTT | CASTSGRRSSGNTIYF
TRBJ1-3 | - | TRBV6-6 | - | TGTGCCAGCAGCCAAGGTCACTCTGGAAACACCATATATTTT | CASSQGHSGNTIYF
TRBJ1-2 | - | TRBV20-1 | few | TGCAGTGCTAGCGACCCCGGCTATGGCTACACCTTC | CSASDPGYGYTF
TRBJ2-3 | TRBD2 | TRBV4-2 | - | TGTGCCAGCAGCTTAGTGGGGACTAGCGGGGGGGGGGAGTATTTT | CASSLVGTSGGGEYF
TRBJ2-3 | TRBD2 | TRBV28 | few | TGTGCCAGCAGTTTAGGGGTACTCTGGGCGGGGGGGCCAGCAGGGGATACGCAGTATTTT | CASSLGVLWAGGPAGDTQYF
TRBJ2-5 | - | TRBV28 | - | TGTGCCAGCAGCCCTACCTCGGGGCAAGAGACCCAGTACTTC | CASSPTSGQETQYF
TRBJ2-1 | TRBD2 | TRBV20-1 | many | TGCACCGGGGGACTAGCTTCGGGTGAGCAGTTCTTC | CTGGLASGEQFF
TRBJ1-4 | - | TRBV20-1 | - | TGCAGTGCAAGGACAGACGAAAAACTGTTTTTT | CSARTDEKLFF
TRBJ1-1 | - | TRBV20-1 | many | TGCAGTGCTAGGACCTACATAGCTTTCTTT | CSARTYIAFF
TRBJ2-5 | - | TRBV15 | many | TGTGCCACCAGCAGAGTGCCGGGGCCGGAGACCCAGTACTTC | CATSRVPGPETQYF
TRBJ2-1 | - | TRBV7-7 | - | TGTGCCAGCAGCCCCACCGAGGTTACGAGACGAAATGAGCAGTTCTTC | CASSPTEVTRRNEQFF